Shown below are 27 T cell receptor beta chains from a single sample sequenced in a study of T cell responses to AZD1222 COVID-19 vaccine. Only in-frame clones appear in the TCRdb table, and some are missing; sequencing was by immunoSEQ multiplex PCR. The table lists 110,000 to 150,000 clones, 80% to 95% of them singletons. The material sequenced was peripheral blood, taken on day 0 of AZD1222 vaccination. These receptors came from an adult in good health.

This chain connects TRBV7-9 to TRBJ2-7; D uncertain. The CDR3 spans 12 residues. V gave up 1 base and J gave up 5 bases, with 6 bases separating them. Germline CDR1 is SEHNR and CDR2 is FQNEAQ (reference sequence). Here the CDR3 DNA reads TGTGCCAGCAGCTTAGTACACCACGAGCAGTACTTC. Protein sequence: CASSLVHHEQYF.

The chain uses TRBV11-2 and TRBJ2-1; D may be TRBD1 or TRBD2 (5 bases each). The germline V gene has CDR1 SGHAT and CDR2 FQNNGV. This CDR3 spans 13 amino acids. Trimming removed 4 bases from V and 2 bases from J, with 6 bases in between. Here the CDR3 DNA reads TGTGCCAGCAGCTGGGGACCCTACAATGAGCAGTTCTTC. Translating gives CASSWGPYNEQFF.

This chain connects TRBV5-1 to TRBJ1-1; D might be TRBD1 (5 bases). Germline assignment: CDR1 SGHRS and CDR2 YFSETQ. Between the trimmed V and J ends, which lost 0 bases and 6 bases, there was a span of 12 bases. CDR3 size: 14 residues. The CDR3 spells CASSLVSQGPEAFF. CDR3 in DNA: TGCGCCAGCAGCTTGGTATCGCAGGGACCTGAAGCTTTCTTT.

This clone was counted a single time. J is TRBJ2-3 and V is TRBV27, with 7 bases that match TRBD1. J lost 0 bases, V lost 5 bases, and 11 bases had no gene match. Germline lookup yields CDR1 MNHEY and CDR2 SMNVEV (reference sequence). The CDR3 is 17 residues long. For the CDR3, the DNA is TGTGCCAGCAGTGTAACCGGGACAGCCTCTAGCACAGATACGCAGTATTTT. Its translation: CASSVTGTASSTDTQYF.

This rearrangement joins TRBV12-5 to TRBJ2-7; 8 bases align to TRBD1. The J segment lost 2 bases and the V segment lost 5 bases, leaving 5 bases of the junction unmatched. There are 14 residues in the CDR3. Germline V CDR1 and CDR2: LGHNT, FRNRAP. The CDR3 DNA follows: TGTGCTAGTGGTACAGGGACAGGCACCTACGAGCAGTACTTC. Amino acid sequence: CASGTGTGTYEQYF.

This CDR3 reads CASGLVLGQGHYEQYF. CDR3 coding DNA: TGTGCTAGTGGTTTGGTACTAGGGCAGGGCCATTACGAGCAGTACTTC. V and J are TRBV12-5 and TRBJ2-7, with D perhaps given as TRBD1 or TRBD2 (5 bases each). From germline, CDR1 is LGHNT and CDR2 FRNRAP. This CDR3 has 16 amino acids. The germline V and J ends were trimmed by 0 bases and 4 bases, with 16 bases remaining between them.

The J gene is TRBJ2-2, the V gene TRBV9; maybe TRBD2 (5 bases). The CDR3 loop spans 16 amino acids. Germline assignment: CDR1 SGDLS and CDR2 YYNGEE. V was trimmed by 0 bases and J by 1 base, leaving 10 bases between them. The CDR3 sequence: CASSVGLAGNTGELFF. Written as DNA, the CDR3 is TGTGCCAGCAGCGTAGGTCTGGCGGGGAACACCGGGGAGCTGTTTTTT.

The rearrangement joins TRBV2 to TRBJ2-7; the D gene could be TRBD1 or TRBD2 (5 bases each). Germline values: CDR1 SNHLY, CDR2 FYNNEI. Trimming removed 7 bases from V and 1 base from J, with 14 bases in between. This CDR3 comprises 14 residues. This CDR3 reads CASNAGALSYEQYF. In nucleotides, the CDR3 is TGTGCCAGCAACGCCGGGGCACTTTCCTACGAGCAGTACTTC.

This chain joins TRBV7-8 and TRBJ1-4, with 10 bases that match TRBD1. V gave up 5 bases and J gave up 8 bases; unmatched junction bases: 8. Looked up from germline, CDR1 is SGHVS and CDR2 is FQNEAQ. CDR3 length: 15 residues. CDR3 sequence reads: CASSTRQGAGEKLFF. The CDR3 DNA reads as TGTGCCAGCAGCACACGACAGGGGGCCGGAGAAAAACTGTTTTTT.

This clone has just one count. For the CDR3, the DNA is TGTGCTAGTGGTTTACTTCCCATATATTTT. Translating it yields CASGLLPIYF. The genes are TRBV12-5 and TRBJ1-3; D is unclear. The germline CDR1 and CDR2 sequences are LGHNT and FRNRAP. V lost 3 bases and J 11 bases, leaving 5 bases between the germline ends. CDR3 length: 10 amino acids.

This clone was counted only a few times. The J gene is TRBJ1-2, the V gene TRBV29-1; 7 nucleotides agree with TRBD1. This CDR3 has 11 amino acids. The germline V gene encodes CDR1 SQVTM and CDR2 ANQGSEA. After removal of 7 bases from V and 6 bases from J, the junction contained 5 bases not matched to a gene. CDR3 sequence: CSEHTGDGYTF. The DNA for the CDR3 is TGCAGCGAACACACAGGGGATGGCTACACCTTC.

The rearrangement joins TRBV5-1 to TRBJ1-1; TRBD1 matches at 7 bases. This CDR3 comprises 14 residues. CDR1 and CDR2 (germline): SGHRS, YFSETQ. V lost 6 bases and J lost 2; bases outside the gene matches: 7. The CDR3 DNA reads as TGCGCCAGCACCGCGACAGGGATAAACACTGAAGCTTTCTTT. Translating gives CASTATGINTEAFF.

The V call is TRBV11-3, the J call TRBJ2-5; 11 bases align to TRBD2. The CDR3 has 17 residues. V was clipped by 1 base and J by 4 bases; unmatched bases: 8. Per germline, CDR1 SGHNT and CDR2 YENEEA. The CDR3 region is CASSLGVGLAGGETQYF. The CDR3 nucleotides read TGTGCCAGCAGCTTAGGGGTAGGGCTAGCGGGAGGAGAGACCCAGTACTTC. Using reference TRBV11-3 and TRBJ2-5 for the parts outside the CDR3, the full variable domain is EAGVVQSPRYKIIEKKQPVAFWCNPISGHNTLYWYLQNLGQGPELLIRYENEEAVDDSQLPKDRFSAERLKGVDSTLKIQPAELGDSAVYLCASSLGVGLAGGETQYFGPGTRLLVL.

This clone was seen just once. CDR3 DNA sequence: TGTGCCAGCTCACAGGGGGCCTGGAATTCACCCCTCCACTTT. Encoded protein: CASSQGAWNSPLHF. The V gene is TRBV18, the J gene TRBJ1-6; 7 positions match TRBD1. There are 14 residues in the CDR3. V trimming: 4 bases; J trimming: 7 bases; junction bases outside the gene matches: 4. Germline V gene sequence: CDR1 KGHSH, CDR2 LQKENI.

This rearrangement joins TRBV4-2 to TRBJ1-4; D possibly corresponds to TRBD1 (5 bases). Between the trimmed V and J ends, which lost 0 bases and 8 bases, there was a span of 19 bases. The CDR3 totals 17 residues. Looked up from germline, CDR1 is LGHNA and CDR2 is YNFKEQ. CDR3 amino acids: CASSQDLRAGLWEKLFF. CDR3 nucleotide sequence: TGTGCCAGCAGCCAAGATCTGCGAGCAGGGTTGTGGGAAAAACTGTTTTTT.

V and J are TRBV7-9 and TRBJ1-5, with no clear D. The CDR3 has 14 amino acids. Germline values: CDR1 SEHNR, CDR2 FQNEAQ (reference sequence). V was shortened by 5 bases and J by 1 base, with 9 bases between the two germline ends. In nucleotides, the CDR3 is TGTGCCAGCAGCACACATCAAAGCAATCAGCCCCAGCATTTT. Its protein is CASSTHQSNQPQHF.

This chain joins TRBV27 and TRBJ2-1; D is unresolved. This CDR3 comprises 15 residues. Trimming took off 2 bases at V and 8 bases at J, with 16 bases between the two ends. Germline V gene lookup returns CDR1 MNHEY and CDR2 SMNVEV (reference sequence). This chain's CDR3 is CASSLLGGRRHEQFF. CDR3 DNA sequence: TGTGCCAGCAGTTTACTTGGCGGAAGGCGTCATGAGCAGTTCTTC.

V usage is TRBV5-1 and J usage is TRBJ1-4; D is unresolved. The germline CDR1 and CDR2 sequences are SGHRS and YFSETQ. The CDR3 runs 14 residues. V lost 0 bases and J 11 bases, leaving 14 bases between the germline ends. CDR3 loop: CASSLAGSSGKLFF. In nucleotides, the CDR3 is TGCGCCAGCAGCTTGGCTGGGAGCTCGGGGAAACTGTTTTTT.

The chain couples TRBV28 to TRBJ2-4, with 10 nucleotides matching TRBD2. Per the germline V gene, CDR1 is MDHEN and CDR2 is SYDVKM. J lost 2 bases, V lost 4 bases, and 5 bases had no gene match. This CDR3 has 16 amino acids. CDR3 coding DNA: TGTGCCAGCAGTTGGGGGACTAGCGTCACCAAAAACATTCAGTACTTC. Residues: CASSWGTSVTKNIQYF.

The V gene is TRBV7-9, the J gene TRBJ1-1, with 7 bases aligning to TRBD1. CDR1 is SEHNR and CDR2 is FQNEAQ in the germline V gene (reference sequence). V lost 5 bases and J lost 6; bases outside the gene matches: 9. This CDR3 is built from 14 residues. The DNA of the CDR3 is TGTGCCAGCAGCCGCCAGGGGGGAACATCTGAAGCTTTCTTT. Amino acids: CASSRQGGTSEAFF.

The chain joins TRBV7-9 to TRBJ1-3; D unclear. The V end was cut by 0 bases, the J end by 3 bases, with 6 bases between. CDR1 and CDR2 from the germline V gene are SEHNR and FQNEAQ (reference sequence). The CDR3 extends over 14 amino acids. The CDR3 DNA is TGTGCCAGCAGCTTAGCGGCGTATGGAAACACCATATATTTT. This translates into CASSLAAYGNTIYF. The full variable domain, its missing parts supplied by reference TRBV7-9 and TRBJ1-3, is DTGVSQNPRHKITKRGQNVTFRCDPISEHNRLYWYRQTLGQGPEFLTYFQNEAQLEKSRLLSDRFSAERPKGSFSTLEIQRTEQGDSAMYLCASSLAAYGNTIYFGEGSWLTVV.

The V and J genes are TRBV5-1 and TRBJ1-2, with 8 bases matching TRBD1. Germline assignment: CDR1 SGHRS and CDR2 YFSETQ. Unmatched junction bases numbered 8, after V lost 0 bases and J lost 4 bases. The CDR3 loop spans 16 amino acids. CDR3 in amino acids: CASSLGAGGIGYGYTF. Here the CDR3 DNA reads TGCGCCAGCAGCTTGGGAGCAGGGGGCATCGGCTATGGCTACACCTTC.

This chain uses TRBV11-2 with TRBJ2-6, with D maybe TRBD2 (6 bases). V dropped 4 bases and J dropped 0 bases, with 16 bases sitting between them. CDR3 length: 18 residues. Germline V gene lookup returns CDR1 SGHAT and CDR2 FQNNGV. The CDR3 here is CASSSLRDFYSGANVLTF. The CDR3 bases are TGTGCCAGCAGCTCGCTCCGGGACTTTTACTCTGGGGCCAACGTCCTGACTTTC.

V gene TRBV28 combines with J gene TRBJ1-5; maybe TRBD1 (5 bases). V was cut by 7 bases and J by 7 bases, with 11 bases left in between. Per the germline V gene, CDR1 is MDHEN and CDR2 is SYDVKM. The CDR3 contains 12 residues. The CDR3, as DNA: TGTGCCAGCAACAGAAGGGGACAGCCCCAGCATTTT. Translation: CASNRRGQPQHF.

This chain connects TRBV6-5 to TRBJ1-3; weak D call: TRBD1 (5 bases). V lost 2 bases and J 8 bases, leaving 19 bases between the germline ends. The CDR3 contains 16 residues. Germline CDR1 and CDR2: MNHEY and SVGAGI. In nucleotides, the CDR3 is TGTGCCAGCAGTTACCGTGGGACCCCACTGGCGGACACCATATATTTT. Translating it yields CASSYRGTPLADTIYF.

J is TRBJ1-5 and V is TRBV10-3; possible D gene TRBD1, 6 bases. Germline-derived CDR1 and CDR2 are ENHRY and SYGVKD. The length of the CDR3 is 14 residues. Trimming removed 3 bases from V and 5 bases from J, with 11 bases in between. CDR3 sequence reads: CAISDQGSYQPQHF. CDR3 in DNA: TGTGCCATCAGTGACCAGGGGTCCTATCAGCCCCAGCATTTT.

This chain joins TRBV28 and TRBJ2-1; no definite D call. Germline V gene data show CDR1 as MDHEN and CDR2 as SYDVKM. This CDR3 is built from 12 residues. V was trimmed by 2 bases and J by 13 bases, leaving 12 bases between them. This CDR3 is CASSLTKFNQFF. CDR3 in DNA: TGTGCCAGCAGTTTAACTAAGTTTAATCAGTTCTTC.